Listed below are T cell receptor beta chains from one sample, sequenced in a study of blood T cell repertoires in COVID-19. TCRdb keeps only in-frame clones here, not all; method: immunoSEQ multiplex PCR. Of about 170,000 clones in the sample, about 86% were seen once. The sample consisted of peripheral blood. The receptors shown here come from a man in his 70s with active or convalescent COVID-19. Each CDR3 is given with its conserved first and last residue. Fields, in order: J gene, V gene, D gene, CDR3 protein. The D gene is left open where the match is weak.

>TRBJ1-1|TRBV5-1|TRBD1
CASSLSPGQGSEAFF
>TRBJ1-4|TRBV19|TRBD1
CASSIIGQAPNEKLFF
>TRBJ1-1|TRBV18|TRBD1
CASSPNTGGKYTEAFF
>TRBJ1-1|TRBV30|NA
CAWREVGGTRIEAFF
>TRBJ2-1|TRBV18|NA
CASSLSTRDEQFF
>TRBJ2-5|TRBV9|NA
CASSVGASDNQETQYF
>TRBJ2-1|TRBV5-1|TRBD2
CASSPGTSGGLSSYNEQFF
>TRBJ2-7|TRBV20-1|NA
CSTSQGRENEQYF
>TRBJ1-3|TRBV7-7|TRBD1
CASSLSGGPGNTIYF
>TRBJ2-2|TRBV7-2|NA
CASSLWGAVSLGELFF
>TRBJ2-2|TRBV5-1|NA
CASKVTPNTGELFF
>TRBJ1-4|TRBV19|NA
CASPASGDNNDQEKLFF
>TRBJ2-7|TRBV7-9|TRBD2
CASSFSASGGGFEQYF
>TRBJ1-1|TRBV11-2|TRBD1
CASSLGQGKAFF
>TRBJ1-5|TRBV18|TRBD1
CASSQDRADNQPQHF
>TRBJ1-1|TRBV3-1/TRBV3-2|NA
CASSHGTVAFF
>TRBJ2-1|TRBV13|TRBD2
CASSGAGGASLAPHNEQFF
>TRBJ1-2|TRBV7-2|NA
CASRTVYGYTF
>TRBJ2-7|TRBV7-9|TRBD2
CASSSRTSGGHEQYF
>TRBJ2-4|TRBV10-3|NA
CAISAAGGAKNIQYF
>TRBJ2-3|TRBV21-1|NA
CASSTPGGPPTDTQYF
>TRBJ2-5|TRBV7-9|TRBD1
CASSLAPGTGYQETQYF
>TRBJ2-2|TRBV5-1|TRBD1
CASSLDRVGELFF
>TRBJ2-7|TRBV19|TRBD2
CASSISRTSGIDEQYF
>TRBJ1-6|TRBV5-1|TRBD1
CASSAGTAYNSPLHF
>TRBJ1-6|TRBV4-3|NA
CASSQGGSGAPLHF
>TRBJ2-7|TRBV19|TRBD2
CASSRVSGRNYEQYF
>TRBJ1-4|TRBV29-1|TRBD1
CSVRTGSREKLFF
>TRBJ2-7|TRBV6-2/TRBV6-3|NA
CASSYSKQFGEQYF
>TRBJ1-5|TRBV19|NA
CASNTGTSNQPQHF
>TRBJ1-2|TRBV18|NA
CASSPTDNYGYTF
>TRBJ2-7|TRBV4-3|TRBD1
CASSQRTGGFYEQYF
>TRBJ1-5|TRBV2|TRBD1
CASKGQVNQPQHF
>TRBJ2-3|TRBV7-2|NA
CASSLGPTGNTQYF
>TRBJ2-2|TRBV15|NA
CATSRVEGELFF
>TRBJ1-1|TRBV5-1|TRBD1
CASSPRTGRVYTEAFF
>TRBJ2-6|TRBV19|TRBD2
CATQRLAGPPGANVLTF
>TRBJ1-4|TRBV7-8|TRBD1
CASSLAGTGFEKLFF
>TRBJ2-1|TRBV5-8|NA
CASSLESSYNEQFF
>TRBJ1-2|TRBV5-1|TRBD1
CASGTGYDGYTF
>TRBJ2-2|TRBV6-4|NA
CASSPGEEAGELFF
>TRBJ2-1|TRBV5-1|TRBD2
CASSLGTSVNEQFF
>TRBJ2-5|TRBV3-1/TRBV3-2|TRBD2
CASSQDRLAGGQTQYF
>TRBJ1-4|TRBV13|NA
CASSFRSEKLFF
>TRBJ2-7|TRBV7-3|TRBD2
CASSPMASGSLGEQYF
>TRBJ2-3|TRBV10-2|NA
CASSLSTDTQYF
>TRBJ2-3|TRBV6-5|NA
CASRRDSSTDTQYF
>TRBJ2-3|TRBV7-2|TRBD2
CASSLVAGGSDTQYF
>TRBJ2-2|TRBV7-2|NA
CASSSSAGELFF
>TRBJ1-2|TRBV30|NA
CAWSGALYGYTF
>TRBJ2-7|TRBV7-8|TRBD1
CASSLARDRAYEQYF
>TRBJ2-1|TRBV5-1|TRBD1
CASSRGTGGSYNEQFF
>TRBJ2-7|TRBV30|NA
CAWSGSGFSSYEQYF